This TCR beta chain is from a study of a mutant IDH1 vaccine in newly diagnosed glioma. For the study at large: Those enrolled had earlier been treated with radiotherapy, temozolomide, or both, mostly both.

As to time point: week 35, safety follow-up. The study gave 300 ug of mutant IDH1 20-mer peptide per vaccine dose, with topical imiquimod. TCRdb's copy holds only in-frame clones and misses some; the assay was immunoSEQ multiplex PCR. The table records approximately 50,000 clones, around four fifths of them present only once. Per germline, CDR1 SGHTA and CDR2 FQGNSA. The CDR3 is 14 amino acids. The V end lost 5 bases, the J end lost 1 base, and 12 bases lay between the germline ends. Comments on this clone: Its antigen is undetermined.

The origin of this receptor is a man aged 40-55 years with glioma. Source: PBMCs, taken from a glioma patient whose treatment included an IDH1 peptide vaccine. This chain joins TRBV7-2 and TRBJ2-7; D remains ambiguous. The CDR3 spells CASSLYSQSYEQYF. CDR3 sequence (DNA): TGTGCCAGCAGCCTGTACAGTCAGTCCTACGAGCAGTACTTC.